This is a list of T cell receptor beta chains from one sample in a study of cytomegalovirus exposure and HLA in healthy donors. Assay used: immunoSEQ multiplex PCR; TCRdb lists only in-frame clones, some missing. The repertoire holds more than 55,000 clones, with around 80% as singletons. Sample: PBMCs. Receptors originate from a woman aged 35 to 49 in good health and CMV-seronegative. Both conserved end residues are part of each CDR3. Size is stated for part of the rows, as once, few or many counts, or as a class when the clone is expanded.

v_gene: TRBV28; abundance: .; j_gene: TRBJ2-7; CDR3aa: CASSAPHRGRNEQYF
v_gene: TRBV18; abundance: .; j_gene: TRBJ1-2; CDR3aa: CASSPASGGYGYTF
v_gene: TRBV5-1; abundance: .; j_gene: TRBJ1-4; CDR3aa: CASSPGGNNEKLFF
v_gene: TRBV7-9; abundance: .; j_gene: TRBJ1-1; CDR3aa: CASSQGEAFF
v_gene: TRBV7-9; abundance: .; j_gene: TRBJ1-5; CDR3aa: CASSPTGRKGQPQHF
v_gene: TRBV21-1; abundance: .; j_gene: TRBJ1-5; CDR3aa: CASSEKGHSSNQPQHF
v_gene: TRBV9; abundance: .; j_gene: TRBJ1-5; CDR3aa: CASSVGGGQQPQHF
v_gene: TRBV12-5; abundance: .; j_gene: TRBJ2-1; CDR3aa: CASGSPGLVDSADYNEQFF
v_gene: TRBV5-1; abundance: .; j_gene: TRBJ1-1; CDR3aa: CASSGRGQLGTEAFF
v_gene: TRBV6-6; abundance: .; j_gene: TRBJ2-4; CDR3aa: CASSQLTGGKNIQYF
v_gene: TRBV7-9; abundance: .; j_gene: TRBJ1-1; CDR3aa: CASSSRLGSTEAFF
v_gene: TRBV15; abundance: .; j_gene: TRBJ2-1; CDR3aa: CATSGQREASQFF
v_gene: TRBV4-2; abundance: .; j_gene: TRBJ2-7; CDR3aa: CASSQDQALAGREQYF
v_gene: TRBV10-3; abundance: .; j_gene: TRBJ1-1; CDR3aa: CAISEYNGLTGGLVNTEAFF
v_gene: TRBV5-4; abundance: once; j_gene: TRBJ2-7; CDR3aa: CASSLQGADEQYF
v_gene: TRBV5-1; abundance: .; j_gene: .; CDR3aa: CASSLGSGRIYEQYF
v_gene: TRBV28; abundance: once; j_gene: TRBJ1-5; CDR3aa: CASKGAGGHQPQHF
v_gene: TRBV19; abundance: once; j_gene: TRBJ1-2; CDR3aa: CASSIDASGNYGYTF
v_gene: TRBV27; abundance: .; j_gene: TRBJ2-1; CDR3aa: CASSLRRGLDEQFF
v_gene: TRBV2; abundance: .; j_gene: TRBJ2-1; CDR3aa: CASSPGTSGSNEQFF
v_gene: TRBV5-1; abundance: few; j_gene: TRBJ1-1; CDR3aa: CASSPGQGKTEAFF
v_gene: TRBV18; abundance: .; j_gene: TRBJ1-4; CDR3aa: CASSPEFGTGAEKLFF
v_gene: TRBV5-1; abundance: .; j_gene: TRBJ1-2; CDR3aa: CASSHERRAGSGNYGYTF
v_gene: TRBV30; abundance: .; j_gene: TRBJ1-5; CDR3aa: CAWSRQGPNQPQHF
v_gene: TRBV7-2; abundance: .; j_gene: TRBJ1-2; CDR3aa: CASSPSGRAGGYTF
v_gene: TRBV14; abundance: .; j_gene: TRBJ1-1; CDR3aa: CASSQVRLRTGSEAFF
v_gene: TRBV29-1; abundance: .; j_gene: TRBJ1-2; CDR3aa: CSVGREDYGYTF
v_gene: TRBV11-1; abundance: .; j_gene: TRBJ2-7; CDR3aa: CASSGREREGPSAEQYF
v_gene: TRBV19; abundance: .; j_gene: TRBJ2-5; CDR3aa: CASSIRRQEIQTQYF
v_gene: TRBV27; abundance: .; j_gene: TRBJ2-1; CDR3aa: CASSFLLAGGYNEQFF
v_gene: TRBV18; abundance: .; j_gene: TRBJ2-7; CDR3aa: CASSQGTGVSGEQYF
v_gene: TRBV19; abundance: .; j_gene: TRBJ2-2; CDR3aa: CASRTGPTGELFF
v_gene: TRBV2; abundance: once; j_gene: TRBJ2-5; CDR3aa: CASSEAQGARETQYF
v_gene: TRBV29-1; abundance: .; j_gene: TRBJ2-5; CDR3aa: CSVERDRGETQYF
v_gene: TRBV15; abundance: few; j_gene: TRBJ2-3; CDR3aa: CATSRDRGQGRDTQYF
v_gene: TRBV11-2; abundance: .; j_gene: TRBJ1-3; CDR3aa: CASSPGHTSGNTIYF
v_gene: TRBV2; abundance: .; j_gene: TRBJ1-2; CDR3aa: CASSATRDSYIYGYTF
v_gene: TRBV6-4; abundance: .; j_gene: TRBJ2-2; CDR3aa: CASSENAGGTGELFF
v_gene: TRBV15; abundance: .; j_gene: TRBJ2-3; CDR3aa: CATSRMTSGIDTQYF
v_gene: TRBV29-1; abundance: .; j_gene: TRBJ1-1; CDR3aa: CSVAGLGGNTEAFF
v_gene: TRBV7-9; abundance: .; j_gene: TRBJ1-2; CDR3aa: CASSFGGQGVGYTF
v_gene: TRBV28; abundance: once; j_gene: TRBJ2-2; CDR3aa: CASSLSAGTGDTGELFF
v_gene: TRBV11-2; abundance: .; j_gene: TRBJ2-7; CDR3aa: CASSPRSYEQYF
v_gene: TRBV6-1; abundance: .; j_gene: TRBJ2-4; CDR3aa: CASSAPSSGNIQYF
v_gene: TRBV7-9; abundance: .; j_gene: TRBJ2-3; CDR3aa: CASSLSGTSTDTQYF
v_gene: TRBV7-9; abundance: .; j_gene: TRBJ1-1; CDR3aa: CASSSPGQPNTEAFF
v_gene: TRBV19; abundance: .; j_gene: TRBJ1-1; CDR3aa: CASSIAQGTRLTEAFF
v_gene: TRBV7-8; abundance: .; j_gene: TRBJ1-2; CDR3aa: CASSLIGYGYGYTF
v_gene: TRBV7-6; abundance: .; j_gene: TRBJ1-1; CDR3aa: CASSAGGALNTEAFF
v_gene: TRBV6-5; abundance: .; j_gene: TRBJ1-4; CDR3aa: CASSLTGGRGEKLFF
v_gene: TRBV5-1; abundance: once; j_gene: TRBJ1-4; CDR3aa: CASSLGAGQGAPEKLFF
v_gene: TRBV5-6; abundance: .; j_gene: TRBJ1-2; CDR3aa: CASSLSGIHGYTF
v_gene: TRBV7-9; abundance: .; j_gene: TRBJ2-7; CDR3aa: CASREEIGTAGDDYEQYF